A selection of T cell receptor beta chains follows, all from one sample in a study of Graves' ophthalmopathy and Graves' hyperthyroidism. TCRdb redid the calling of the multiplex PCR reads with MiXCR, one entry per CDR3 protein. The profile shows approximately 700,000 distinct CDR3 sequences, roughly 40% of them singletons. The specimen was peripheral blood. The receptors derive from an adult man with Graves' ophthalmopathy. CDR3s include the opening cysteine and the closing phenylalanine or tryptophan. The D gene is left open where the match is weak. A clone size is listed for some rows: how often the clone was seen (once, few, many), or a class if it is expanded.

V	D	size	J	DNA	CDR3
TRBV29-1	-	-	TRBJ2-7	TGCAGCGTTGAAGAGGGGTTGGGGCAGTACTTC	CSVEEGLGQYF
TRBV15	-	many	TRBJ1-4	TGTGCCACCAGCAGAGGCAGGGAGAAAAAACTGTTTTTT	CATSRGREKKLFF
TRBV10-3	-	-	TRBJ2-7	TGTGCTCCAGGGGTCCCCTACGAGCAGTACTTC	CAPGVPYEQYF
TRBV2	TRBD1	-	TRBJ1-1	TGTGCCAGCAGCTTAGGACAGGGAGAAGCTTCCTTT	CASSLGQGEASF
TRBV6-5	-	-	TRBJ2-2	TGTGCCAGCAGGGACGGGACTGCTAACACCGGGGAGCTGTTTTTT	CASRDGTANTGELFF
TRBV5-1	TRBD2	-	TRBJ2-2	TGCGCCAGCAGCGCCGGAGCGGGAGGATACACCGGGGAGCTGTTTTTT	CASSAGAGGYTGELFF
TRBV16	TRBD1	few	TRBJ1-5	TGTGCCAGCAGCCAAAACCCCAGGGGGCATCGGCAGCCCCAGCATTTT	CASSQNPRGHRQPQHF
TRBV7-9	-	many	TRBJ2-2	TGTGCCAGCAGCCCAATCCTGACCGGGGAGCTGTTTTTT	CASSPILTGELFF
TRBV29-1	TRBD2	-	TRBJ2-2	TGCAGCGGGGGGGGAAGGACCGGGGAGCTGTTTTTT	CSGGGRTGELFF
TRBV7-9	-	-	TRBJ2-7	TGTGCCAGCAGCTTAATCGGGTACCACGAGCAGTACTTC	CASSLIGYHEQYF
TRBV10-3	TRBD1	many	TRBJ1-1	TGTGCCATCAAAATCGACAGGGACACTGAAGCTTTCTTT	CAIKIDRDTEAFF
TRBV5-8	-	many	TRBJ1-2	TGTGCCAGCATCGTGGTTCCCAGGGGCGCAAACTATGGCTACACCTTC	CASIVVPRGANYGYTF
TRBV11-2	-	few	TRBJ1-6	TGTGCCAGCAGCCCCCGGCGGGTCGCTCCACCCCTCCACTTT	CASSPRRVAPPLHF
TRBV5-1	TRBD1	-	TRBJ2-2	TGCGCCAGTTCGCACAGGGGGCGTACCGGGGAGCTGTTTTTT	CASSHRGRTGELFF
TRBV14	-	many	TRBJ1-1	TGTGCCAGCAGCCGCATAAACACTGAAGCTTTCTTT	CASSRINTEAFF
TRBV10-3	-	-	TRBJ1-3	TGTGCCATCAGTGAAGATCTCAGGGACTCTGGAAACACCATATATTTT	CAISEDLRDSGNTIYF
TRBV2	TRBD2	many	TRBJ2-5	TGTGCCAGCAGTCGACTAGCGGGGGGAAAGGGGACCCAGTACTTC	CASSRLAGGKGTQYF
TRBV25-1	TRBD2	few	TRBJ2-3	TGTGCTAGCATGAAAGCGGGAGCGGGTATCGTCACAGATACGCAGTATTTT	CASMKAGAGIVTDTQYF
TRBV9	-	many	TRBJ1-2	TGTGCCAGCAGCGTAGGAGGGGGGAAGGGCTATGGCTACACCTTC	CASSVGGGKGYGYTF
TRBV19	-	many	TRBJ1-5	TGTGCCAGTAGTATAGGGTATAACGGACAGCCCCAGCATTTT	CASSIGYNGQPQHF
TRBV2	-	-	TRBJ1-1	TGTGCCAGCAGTGAAAGGGCGGTTGAAGCTTTCTTT	CASSERAVEAFF
TRBV2	TRBD1	-	TRBJ1-5	TGTGCCAGCAAGGGGCCAGGGGGCGGTCAGCCCCAGCATTTT	CASKGPGGGQPQHF
TRBV29-1	TRBD1	once	TRBJ1-2	TGCAGCGTGGGGACAGGGGGTCGTGGCTACACCTTC	CSVGTGGRGYTF
TRBV20-1	-	-	TRBJ2-7	TGCGGTGCTGAGGGCCCCGATGGGACTCTACGCGAGCAGTACTTC	CGAEGPDGTLREQYF
TRBV7-9	-	many	TRBJ2-6	TGTGCCAGCAGCCCCACGGGAGAGGCTTCAGGGGCCAACGTCCTGACTTTC	CASSPTGEASGANVLTF
TRBV2	-	-	TRBJ1-2	TGTGCCAGCAGTTACTTGGGCAGGGAGGGCTATGGCTACACCTTC	CASSYLGREGYGYTF
TRBV4-3	-	-	TRBJ2-5	TGCGCCAGCAGCCAAGAGGGGGGGCTGGGGGAGACCCAGTACTTC	CASSQEGGLGETQYF
TRBV4-1	-	few	TRBJ1-5	TGCGCCAGCAGCCAAGACGTGAGTGCTCAGCCCCAGCATTTT	CASSQDVSAQPQHF
TRBV3-1	-	-	TRBJ1-2	TGTGCCAGCCGACAACAGGGCTATGGCTACACCTTC	CASRQQGYGYTF
TRBV4-1	-	once	TRBJ1-2	TGCGCCAGCAGCCAAGTCATCGGCTCGTATGGCTACACCTTC	CASSQVIGSYGYTF
TRBV7-2	-	-	TRBJ2-7	TGTGCCAGCAGCTTCCTTCGGGACGGCTTTTCCTACGAGCAGTACTTC	CASSFLRDGFSYEQYF
TRBV19	TRBD1	-	TRBJ1-5	TGTGCCTGGAGTGAGGGGACAGCCAGCAATCAGCCCCAGCATTTT	CAWSEGTASNQPQHF
TRBV15	TRBD1	many	TRBJ2-7	TGTGCCACCAGCGGGACAGGCGAGCAGTACTTC	CATSGTGEQYF
TRBV7-8	-	many	TRBJ2-2	TGTGCCAGCAGCTTAGTCGCAGCCAACACCGGGGAGCTGTTTTTT	CASSLVAANTGELFF
TRBV2	-	-	TRBJ1-5	TGTGCCAGCAGTGTCGCTAGTAGCAATCAGCCCCAGCATTTT	CASSVASSNQPQHF
TRBV7-3	-	-	TRBJ1-1	TGTGCCAGCAGCTTACCGAGGGGGAACACTGAAGCTTTCTTT	CASSLPRGNTEAFF
TRBV7-2	TRBD1	many	TRBJ2-5	TGTGCCAGCAGCTTAGAGGATGCGGGACAGGGTCGCCAAGAGACCCAGTACTTC	CASSLEDAGQGRQETQYF
TRBV10-2	TRBD2	-	TRBJ2-6	TGTGCCAGCAGCGTAGTCAGCGGGGGAGTCTCTGGGGCCAACGTCCCGACTTTC	CASSVVSGGVSGANVPTF
TRBV29-1	-	-	TRBJ2-1	TGCAGCGCCTACTACGTATACAATGAGCAGTTCTTC	CSAYYVYNEQFF
TRBV10-3	TRBD1	-	TRBJ2-2	TGTGCCATCAGTCCCATCCCCTTAGTTACCGGGACAGGGAATACCGGGGAGCTGTTTTTT	CAISPIPLVTGTGNTGELFF
TRBV10-1	-	many	TRBJ2-5	TGCGCCAGCAGTGAGAGTTTTCAAGAGACCCAGTACTTC	CASSESFQETQYF
TRBV25-1	-	-	TRBJ2-2	TGTGCCAGCAGTACGACAGACCACCGGGAGCTGTTTTTT	CASSTTDHRELFF
TRBV7-2	-	many	TRBJ2-7	TGTGCCAGCAGCCCATCCCATAACTACGAGCAGTACTTC	CASSPSHNYEQYF
TRBV9	TRBD1	-	TRBJ2-6	TGTGCCAGCAGCGTAAAGGGGACAGGAACTACTGGGGCCAACGTCCTGACTTTC	CASSVKGTGTTGANVLTF
TRBV29-1	TRBD2	-	TRBJ2-7	TGCAGCGTTGAAGATGGAACTAGCGAGACCTACGAGCAGTACTTC	CSVEDGTSETYEQYF
TRBV29-1	-	-	TRBJ2-3	TGCAGCGTTGAAACCAGGGTTGGCACAGATACGCAGTATTTT	CSVETRVGTDTQYF